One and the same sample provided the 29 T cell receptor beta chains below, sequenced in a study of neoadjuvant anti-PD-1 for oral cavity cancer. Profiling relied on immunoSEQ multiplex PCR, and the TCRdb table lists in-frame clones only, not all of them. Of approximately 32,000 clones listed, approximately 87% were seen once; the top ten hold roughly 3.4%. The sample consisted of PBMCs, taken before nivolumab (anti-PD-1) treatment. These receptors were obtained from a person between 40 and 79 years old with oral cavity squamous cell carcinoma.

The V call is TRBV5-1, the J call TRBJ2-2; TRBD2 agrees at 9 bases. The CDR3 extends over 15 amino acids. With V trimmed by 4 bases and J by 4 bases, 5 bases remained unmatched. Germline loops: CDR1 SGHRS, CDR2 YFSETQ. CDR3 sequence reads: CASSTTSGLTGELFF. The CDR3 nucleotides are TGCGCCAGCAGCACGACTAGCGGACTCACCGGGGAGCTGTTTTTT.

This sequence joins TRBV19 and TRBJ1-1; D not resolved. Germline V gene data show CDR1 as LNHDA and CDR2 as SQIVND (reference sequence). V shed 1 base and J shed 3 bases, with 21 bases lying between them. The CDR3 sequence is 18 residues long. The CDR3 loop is CASSIGFPADPGYTEAFF. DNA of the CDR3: TGTGCCAGTAGTATAGGATTCCCGGCAGATCCTGGGTACACTGAAGCTTTCTTT. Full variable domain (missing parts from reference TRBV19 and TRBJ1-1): DGGITQSPKYLFRKEGQNVTLSCEQNLNHDAMYWYRQDPGQGLRLIYYSQIVNDFQKGDIAEGYSVSREKKESFPLTVTSAQKNPTAFYLCASSIGFPADPGYTEAFFGQGTRLTVV.

CDR3 nucleotide sequence: TGTGCCAGCAGCTTGGCCGGGACAGGGGGGTTCCATGAGCAGTTCTTC. Its protein is CASSLAGTGGFHEQFF. V gene TRBV5-4 combines with J gene TRBJ2-1, with 11 bases lining up with TRBD1. The CDR3 has 16 amino acids. In germline, CDR1 is SGHNT, CDR2 YYREEE (reference sequence). With 0 bases clipped from V and 8 bases from J, the junction kept 7 bases outside the gene matches. The full variable domain, its missing parts supplied by reference TRBV5-4 and TRBJ2-1, is ETGVTQSPTHLIKTRGQQVTLRCSSQSGHNTVSWYQQALGQGPQFIFQYYREEENGRGNFPPRFSGLQFPNYSSELNVNALELDDSALYLCASSLAGTGGFHEQFFGPGTRLTVL.

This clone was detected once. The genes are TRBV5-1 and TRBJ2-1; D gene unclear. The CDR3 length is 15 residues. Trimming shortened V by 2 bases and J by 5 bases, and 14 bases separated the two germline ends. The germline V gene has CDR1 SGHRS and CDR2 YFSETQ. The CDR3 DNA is TGCGCCAGCAGCTTAATAACGAACGAGAACAATGAGCAGTTCTTC. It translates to CASSLITNENNEQFF.

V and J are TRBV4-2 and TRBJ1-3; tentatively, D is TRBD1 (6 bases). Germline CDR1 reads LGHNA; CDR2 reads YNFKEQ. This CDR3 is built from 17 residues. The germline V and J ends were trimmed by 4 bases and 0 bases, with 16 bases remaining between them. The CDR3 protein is CASSPRDKEFSGNTIYF. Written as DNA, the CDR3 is TGTGCCAGCAGCCCCCGGGACAAGGAATTCTCTGGAAACACCATATATTTT.

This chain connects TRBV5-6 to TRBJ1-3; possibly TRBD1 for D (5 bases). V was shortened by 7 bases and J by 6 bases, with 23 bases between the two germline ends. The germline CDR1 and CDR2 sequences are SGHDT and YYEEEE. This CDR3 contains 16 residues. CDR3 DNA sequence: TGTGCCAGCTACATGGGATTCGGGGGGAATCCAAACACCATATATTTT. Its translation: CASYMGFGGNPNTIYF.

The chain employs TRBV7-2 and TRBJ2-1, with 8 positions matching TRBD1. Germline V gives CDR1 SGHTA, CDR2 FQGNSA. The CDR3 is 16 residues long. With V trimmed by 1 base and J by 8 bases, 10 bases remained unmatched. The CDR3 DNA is TGTGCCAGCAGCTTAGGGCAGGGGGCGTCTATCGATGAGCAGTTCTTC. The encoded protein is CASSLGQGASIDEQFF.

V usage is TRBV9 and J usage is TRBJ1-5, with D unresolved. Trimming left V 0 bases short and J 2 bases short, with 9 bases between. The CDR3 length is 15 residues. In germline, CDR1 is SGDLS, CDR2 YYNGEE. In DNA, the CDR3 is TGTGCCAGCAGCGTAGGTGCTGGGGGCAATCAGCCCCAGCATTTT. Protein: CASSVGAGGNQPQHF.

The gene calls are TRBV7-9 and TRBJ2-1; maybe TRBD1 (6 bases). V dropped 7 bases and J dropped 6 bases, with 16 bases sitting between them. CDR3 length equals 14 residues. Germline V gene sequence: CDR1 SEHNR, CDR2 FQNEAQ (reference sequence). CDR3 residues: CASTTTGTSNEQFF. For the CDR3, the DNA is TGTGCCAGCACCACAACCGGGACATCCAATGAGCAGTTCTTC.

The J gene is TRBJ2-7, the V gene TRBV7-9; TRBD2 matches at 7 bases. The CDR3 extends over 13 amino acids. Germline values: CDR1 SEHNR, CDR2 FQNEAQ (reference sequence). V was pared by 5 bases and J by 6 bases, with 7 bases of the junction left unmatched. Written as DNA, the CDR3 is TGTGCCAGCAGCAAGCCTGGCGGGGGCGAGCAGTACTTC. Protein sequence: CASSKPGGGEQYF.

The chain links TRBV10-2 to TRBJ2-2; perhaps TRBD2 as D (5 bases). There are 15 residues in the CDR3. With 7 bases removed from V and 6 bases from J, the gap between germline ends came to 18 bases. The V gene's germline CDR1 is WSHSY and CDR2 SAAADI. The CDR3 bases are TGCGCCAGCACCCCCACGAACCGGGATTCCGGGGAGCTGTTTTTT. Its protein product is CASTPTNRDSGELFF.

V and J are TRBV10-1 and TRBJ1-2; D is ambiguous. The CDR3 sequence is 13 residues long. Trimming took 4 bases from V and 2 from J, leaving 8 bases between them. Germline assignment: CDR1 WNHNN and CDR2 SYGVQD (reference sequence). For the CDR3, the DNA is TGCGCCAGCAGTGCAACACTAAACTATGGCTACACCTTC. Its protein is CASSATLNYGYTF.

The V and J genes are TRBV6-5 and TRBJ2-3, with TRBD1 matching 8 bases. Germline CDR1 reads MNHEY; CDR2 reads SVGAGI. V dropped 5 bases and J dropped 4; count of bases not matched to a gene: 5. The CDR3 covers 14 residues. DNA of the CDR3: TGTGCCAGCAGTGGGACAGGTCCCGCAGATACGCAGTATTTT. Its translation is CASSGTGPADTQYF.

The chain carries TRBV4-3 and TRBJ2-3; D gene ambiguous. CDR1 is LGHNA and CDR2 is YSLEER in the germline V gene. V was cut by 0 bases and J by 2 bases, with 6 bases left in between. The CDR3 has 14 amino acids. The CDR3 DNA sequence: TGCGCCAGCAGCCAAGATAGGGACACAGATACGCAGTATTTT. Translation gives CASSQDRDTDTQYF.

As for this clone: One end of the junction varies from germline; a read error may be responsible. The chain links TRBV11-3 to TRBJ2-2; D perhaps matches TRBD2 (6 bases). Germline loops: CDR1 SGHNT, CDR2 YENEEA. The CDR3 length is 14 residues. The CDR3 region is CASSAEGTTRELFF. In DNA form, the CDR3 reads TGTGCCAGCAGCGCGGAGGGGACCACCAGGGAGCTGTTTTTT.

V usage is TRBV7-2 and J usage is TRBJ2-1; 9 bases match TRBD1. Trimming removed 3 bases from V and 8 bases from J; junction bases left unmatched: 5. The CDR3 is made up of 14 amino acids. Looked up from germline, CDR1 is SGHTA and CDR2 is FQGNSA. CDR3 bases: TGTGCCAGCAGCTTTTTTACAGGGGGCGATGAGCAGTTCTTC. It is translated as CASSFFTGGDEQFF.

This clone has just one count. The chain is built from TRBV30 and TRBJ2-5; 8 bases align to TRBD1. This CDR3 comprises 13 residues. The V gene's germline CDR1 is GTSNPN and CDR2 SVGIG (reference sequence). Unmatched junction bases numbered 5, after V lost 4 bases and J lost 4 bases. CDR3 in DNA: TGTGCCTGGAACAGGGGGTCCGGAGAGACCCAGTACTTC. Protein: CAWNRGSGETQYF.

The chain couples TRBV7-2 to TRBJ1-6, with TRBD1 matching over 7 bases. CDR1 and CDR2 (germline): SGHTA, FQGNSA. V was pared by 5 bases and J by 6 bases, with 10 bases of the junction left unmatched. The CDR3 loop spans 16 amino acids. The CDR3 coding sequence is TGTGCCAGCAGCCCGCCGACGACAGGGCGTAATTCACCCCTCCACTTT. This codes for CASSPPTTGRNSPLHF.

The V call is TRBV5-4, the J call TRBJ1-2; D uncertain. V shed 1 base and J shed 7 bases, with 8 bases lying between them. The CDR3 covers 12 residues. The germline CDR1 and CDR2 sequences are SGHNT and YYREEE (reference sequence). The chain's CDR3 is CASSLWGSGYTF. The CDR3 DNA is TGTGCCAGCAGCTTGTGGGGTTCTGGCTACACCTTC.

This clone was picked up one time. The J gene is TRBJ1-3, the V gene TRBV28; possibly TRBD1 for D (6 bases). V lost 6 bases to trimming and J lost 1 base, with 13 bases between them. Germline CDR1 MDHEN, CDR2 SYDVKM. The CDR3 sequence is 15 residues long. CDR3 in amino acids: CASRRRDISGNTIYF. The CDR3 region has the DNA TGTGCCAGCAGACGGAGGGACATTTCTGGAAACACCATATATTTT.

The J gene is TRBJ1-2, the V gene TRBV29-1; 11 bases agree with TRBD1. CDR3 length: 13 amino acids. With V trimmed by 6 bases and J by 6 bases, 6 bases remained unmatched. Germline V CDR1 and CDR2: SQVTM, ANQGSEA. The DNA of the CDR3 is TGCAGCGTGAGAGGGACAGGGGGGGATGGCTACACCTTC. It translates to CSVRGTGGDGYTF. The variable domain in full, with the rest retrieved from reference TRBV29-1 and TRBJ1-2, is SAVISQKPSRDICQRGTSLTIQCQVDSQVTMMFWYRQQPGQSLTLIATANQGSEATYESGFVIDKFPISRPNLTFSTLTVSNMSPEDSSIYLCSVRGTGGDGYTFGSGTRLTVV.

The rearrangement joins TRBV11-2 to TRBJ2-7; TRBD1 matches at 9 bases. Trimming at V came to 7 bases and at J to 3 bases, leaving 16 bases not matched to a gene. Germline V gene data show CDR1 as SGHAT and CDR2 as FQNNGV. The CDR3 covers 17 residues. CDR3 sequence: CASNPGQGLSLLYEQYF. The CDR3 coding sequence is TGTGCCAGCAACCCGGGACAGGGCCTTTCGCTCCTCTACGAGCAGTACTTC.

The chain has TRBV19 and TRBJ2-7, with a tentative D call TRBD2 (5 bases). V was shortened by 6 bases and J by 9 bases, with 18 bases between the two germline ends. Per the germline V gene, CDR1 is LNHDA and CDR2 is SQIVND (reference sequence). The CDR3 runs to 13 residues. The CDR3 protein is CASSMPGINVQYF. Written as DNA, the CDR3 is TGTGCCAGTAGCATGCCGGGGATAAACGTGCAGTACTTC.

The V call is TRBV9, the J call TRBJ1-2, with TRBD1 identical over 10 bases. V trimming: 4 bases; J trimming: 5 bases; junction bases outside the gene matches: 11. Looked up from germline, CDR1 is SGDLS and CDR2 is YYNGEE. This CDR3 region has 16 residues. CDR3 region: CASSFRQGAPRYGYTF. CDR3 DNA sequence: TGTGCCAGCAGCTTCAGACAGGGGGCGCCGAGGTATGGCTACACCTTC. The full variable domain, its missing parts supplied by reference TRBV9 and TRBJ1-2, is DSGVTQTPKHLITATGQRVTLRCSPRSGDLSVYWYQQSLDQGLQFLIQYYNGEERAKGNILERFSAQQFPDLHSELNLSSLELGDSALYFCASSFRQGAPRYGYTFGSGTRLTVV.

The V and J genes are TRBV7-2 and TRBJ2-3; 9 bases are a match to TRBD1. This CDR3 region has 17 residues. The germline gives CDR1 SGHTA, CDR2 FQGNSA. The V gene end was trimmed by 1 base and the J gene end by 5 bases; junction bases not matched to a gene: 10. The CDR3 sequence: CASSLGKQGAHGDTQYF. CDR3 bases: TGTGCCAGCAGCTTAGGGAAACAGGGGGCACACGGAGATACGCAGTATTTT. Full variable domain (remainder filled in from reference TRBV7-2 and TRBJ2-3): GAGVSQSPSNKVTEKGKDVELRCDPISGHTALYWYRQSLGQGLEFLIYFQGNSAPDKSGLPSDRFSAERTGGSVSTLTIQRTQQEDSAVYLCASSLGKQGAHGDTQYFGPGTRLTVL.

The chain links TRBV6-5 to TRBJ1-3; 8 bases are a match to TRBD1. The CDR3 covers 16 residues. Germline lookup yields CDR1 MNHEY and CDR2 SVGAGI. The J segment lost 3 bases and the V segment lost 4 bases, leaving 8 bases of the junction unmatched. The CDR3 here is CASSSSSGTGGNTIYF. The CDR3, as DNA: TGTGCCAGCAGTTCCTCGAGCGGGACAGGTGGAAACACCATATATTTT.

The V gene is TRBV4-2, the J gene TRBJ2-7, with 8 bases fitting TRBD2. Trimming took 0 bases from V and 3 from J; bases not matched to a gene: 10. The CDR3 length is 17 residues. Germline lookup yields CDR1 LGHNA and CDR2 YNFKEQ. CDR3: CASSQEGQRGTVYEQYF. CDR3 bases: TGTGCCAGCAGCCAAGAGGGCCAGCGGGGGACGGTCTACGAGCAGTACTTC.

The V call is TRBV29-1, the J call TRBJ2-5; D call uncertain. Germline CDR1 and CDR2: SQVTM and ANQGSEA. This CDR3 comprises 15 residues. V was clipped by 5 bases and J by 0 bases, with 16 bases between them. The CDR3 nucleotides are TGCAGCGTTTCCCGTGGCACCCGACACCAAGAGACCCAGTACTTC. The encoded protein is CSVSRGTRHQETQYF. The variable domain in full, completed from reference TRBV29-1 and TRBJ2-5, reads SAVISQKPSRDICQRGTSLTIQCQVDSQVTMMFWYRQQPGQSLTLIATANQGSEATYESGFVIDKFPISRPNLTFSTLTVSNMSPEDSSIYLCSVSRGTRHQETQYFGPGTRLLVL.

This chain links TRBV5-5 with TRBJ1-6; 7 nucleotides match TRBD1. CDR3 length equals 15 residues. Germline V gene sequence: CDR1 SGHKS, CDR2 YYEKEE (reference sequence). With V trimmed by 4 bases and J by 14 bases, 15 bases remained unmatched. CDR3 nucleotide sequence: TGTGCCAGCAGCCCTGGACAGGACCTCTTGTCGGCCCTCCACTTT. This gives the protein CASSPGQDLLSALHF.